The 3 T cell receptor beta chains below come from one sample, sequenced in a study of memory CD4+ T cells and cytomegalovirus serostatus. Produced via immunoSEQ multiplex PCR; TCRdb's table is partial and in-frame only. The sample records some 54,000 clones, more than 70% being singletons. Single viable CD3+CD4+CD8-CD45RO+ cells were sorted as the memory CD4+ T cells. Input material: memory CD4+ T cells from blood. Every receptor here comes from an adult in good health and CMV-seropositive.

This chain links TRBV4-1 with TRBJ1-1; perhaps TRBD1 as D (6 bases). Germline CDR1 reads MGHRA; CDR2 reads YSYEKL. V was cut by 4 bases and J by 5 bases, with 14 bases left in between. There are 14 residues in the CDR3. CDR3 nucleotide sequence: TGCGCCAGCAGCCTCCATACACAGGGAACTGAAGCTTTCTTT. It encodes CASSLHTQGTEAFF.

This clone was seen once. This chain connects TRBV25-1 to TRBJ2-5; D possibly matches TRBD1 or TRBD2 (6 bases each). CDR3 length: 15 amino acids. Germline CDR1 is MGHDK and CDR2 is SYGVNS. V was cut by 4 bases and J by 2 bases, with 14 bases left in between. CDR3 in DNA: TGTGCCAGCAGTGGAGTGGGGGGCGCACAAGAGACCCAGTACTTC. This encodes CASSGVGGAQETQYF. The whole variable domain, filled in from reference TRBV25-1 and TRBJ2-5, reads EADIYQTPRYLVIGTGKKITLECSQTMGHDKMYWYQQDPGMELHLIHYSYGVNSTEKGDLSSESTVSRIRTEHFPLTLESARPSHTSQYLCASSGVGGAQETQYFGPGTRLLVL.

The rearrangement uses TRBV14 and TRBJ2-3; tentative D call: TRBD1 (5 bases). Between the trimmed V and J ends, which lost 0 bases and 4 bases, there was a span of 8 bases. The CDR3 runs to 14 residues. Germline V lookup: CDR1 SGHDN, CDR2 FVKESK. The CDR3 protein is CASSQDRVPDTQYF. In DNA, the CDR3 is TGTGCCAGCAGCCAAGACAGGGTCCCAGATACGCAGTATTTT.